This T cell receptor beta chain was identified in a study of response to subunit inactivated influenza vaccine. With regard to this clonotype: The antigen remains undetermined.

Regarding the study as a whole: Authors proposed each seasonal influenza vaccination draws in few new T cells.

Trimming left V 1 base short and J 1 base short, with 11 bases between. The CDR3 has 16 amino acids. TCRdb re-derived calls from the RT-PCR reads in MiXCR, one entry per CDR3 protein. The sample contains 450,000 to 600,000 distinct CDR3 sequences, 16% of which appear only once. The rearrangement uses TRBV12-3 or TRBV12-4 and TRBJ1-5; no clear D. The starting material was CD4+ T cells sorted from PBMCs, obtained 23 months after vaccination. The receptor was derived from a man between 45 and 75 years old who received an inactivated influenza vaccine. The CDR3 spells CASSLVPPGSNQPQHF. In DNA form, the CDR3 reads TGTGCCAGCAGTTTAGTCCCACCGGGGAGCAATCAGCCCCAGCATTTT.